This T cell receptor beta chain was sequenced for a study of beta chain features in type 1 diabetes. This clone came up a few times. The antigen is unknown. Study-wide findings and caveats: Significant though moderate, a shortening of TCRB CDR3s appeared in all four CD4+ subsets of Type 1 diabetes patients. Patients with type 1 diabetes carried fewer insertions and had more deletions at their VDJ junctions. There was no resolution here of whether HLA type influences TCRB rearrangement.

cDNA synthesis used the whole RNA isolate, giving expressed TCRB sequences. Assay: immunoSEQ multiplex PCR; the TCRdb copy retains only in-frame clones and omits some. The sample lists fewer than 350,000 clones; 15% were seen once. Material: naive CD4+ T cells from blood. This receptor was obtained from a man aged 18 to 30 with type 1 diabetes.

CDR3 amino acids: CSVEGTGRALGYTF. In nucleotides, the CDR3 is TGCAGCGTTGAAGGGACAGGGAGGGCTTTGGGCTACACCTTC. V is TRBV29-1 and J is TRBJ1-2; 8 bases are a match to TRBD1. CDR1 and CDR2 from the germline V gene are SQVTM and ANQGSEA. The CDR3 runs to 14 residues. J was trimmed by 8 bases and V by 1 base; bases with no gene match: 9.